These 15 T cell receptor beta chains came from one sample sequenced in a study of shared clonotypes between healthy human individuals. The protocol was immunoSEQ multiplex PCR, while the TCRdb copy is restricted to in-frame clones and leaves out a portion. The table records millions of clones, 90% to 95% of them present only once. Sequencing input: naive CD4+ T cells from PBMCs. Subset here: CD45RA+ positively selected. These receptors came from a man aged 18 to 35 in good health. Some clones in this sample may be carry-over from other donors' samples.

CDR3 sequence: CASSLARLGQETQYF. The CDR3 DNA reads TGTGCCAGCAGCTTAGCGCGGTTGGGGCAAGAGACCCAGTACTTC. The chain carries TRBV7-3 and TRBJ2-5, with no clear D. The CDR3 consists of 15 residues. Trimming stripped 2 bases from V and 2 bases from J, with 12 bases between. Germline-derived CDR1 and CDR2 are SGHTA and FQGTGA.

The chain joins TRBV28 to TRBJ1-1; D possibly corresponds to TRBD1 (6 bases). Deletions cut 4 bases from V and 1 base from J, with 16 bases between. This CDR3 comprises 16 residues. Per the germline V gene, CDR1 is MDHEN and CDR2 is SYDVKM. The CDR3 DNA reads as TGTGCCAGCAGTTCGGGTGCAGGGGTCGGGAACACTGAAGCTTTCTTT. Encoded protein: CASSSGAGVGNTEAFF.

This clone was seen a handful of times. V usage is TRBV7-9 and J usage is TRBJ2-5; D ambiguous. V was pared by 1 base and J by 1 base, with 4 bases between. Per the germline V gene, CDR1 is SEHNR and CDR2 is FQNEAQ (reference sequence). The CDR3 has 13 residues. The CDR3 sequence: CASSLDTQETQYF. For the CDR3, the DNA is TGTGCCAGCAGCTTAGACACCCAAGAGACCCAGTACTTC.

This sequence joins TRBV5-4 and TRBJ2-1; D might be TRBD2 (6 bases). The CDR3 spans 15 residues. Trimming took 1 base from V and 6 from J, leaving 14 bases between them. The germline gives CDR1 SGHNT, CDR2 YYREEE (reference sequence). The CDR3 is CASSLFTGAGNEQFF. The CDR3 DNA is TGTGCCAGCAGCTTGTTTACGGGAGCCGGCAATGAGCAGTTCTTC.

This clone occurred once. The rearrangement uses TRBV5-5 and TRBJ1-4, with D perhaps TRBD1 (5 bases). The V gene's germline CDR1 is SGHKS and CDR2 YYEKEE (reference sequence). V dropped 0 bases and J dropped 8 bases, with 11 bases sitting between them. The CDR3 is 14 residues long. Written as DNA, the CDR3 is TGTGCCAGCAGCTTGGCAGGGAATAACGAAAAACTGTTTTTT. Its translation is CASSLAGNNEKLFF.

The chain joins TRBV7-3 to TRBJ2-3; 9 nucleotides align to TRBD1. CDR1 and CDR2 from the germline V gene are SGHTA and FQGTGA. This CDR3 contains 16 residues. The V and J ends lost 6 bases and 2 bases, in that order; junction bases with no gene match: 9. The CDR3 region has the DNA TGTGCCAGCAGTACGCGTGGACAGGGGAACACAGATACGCAGTATTTT. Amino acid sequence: CASSTRGQGNTDTQYF.

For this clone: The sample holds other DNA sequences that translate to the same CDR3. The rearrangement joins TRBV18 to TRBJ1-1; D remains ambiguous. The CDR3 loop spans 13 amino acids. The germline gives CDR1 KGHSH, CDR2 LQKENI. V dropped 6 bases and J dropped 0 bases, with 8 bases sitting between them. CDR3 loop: CASSLGMNTEAFF. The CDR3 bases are TGTGCCAGCTCTCTTGGCATGAACACTGAAGCTTTCTTT. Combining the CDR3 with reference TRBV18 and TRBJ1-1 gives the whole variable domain NAGVMQNPRHLVRRRGQEARLRCSPMKGHSHVYWYRQLPEEGLKFMVYLQKENIIDESGMPKERFSAEFPKEGPSILRIQQVVRGDSAAYFCASSLGMNTEAFFGQGTRLTVV.

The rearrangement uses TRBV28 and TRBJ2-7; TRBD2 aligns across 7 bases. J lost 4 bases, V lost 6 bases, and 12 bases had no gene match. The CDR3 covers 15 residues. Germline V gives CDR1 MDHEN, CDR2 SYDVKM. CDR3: CASSLLQVGGYEQYF. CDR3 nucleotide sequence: TGTGCCAGCAGCCTCCTCCAGGTCGGGGGGTACGAGCAGTACTTC. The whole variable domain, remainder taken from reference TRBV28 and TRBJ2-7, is DVKVTQSSRYLVKRTGEKVFLECVQDMDHENMFWYRQDPGLGLRLIYFSYDVKMKEKGDIPEGYSVSREKKERFSLILESASTNQTSMYLCASSLLQVGGYEQYFGPGTRLTVT.

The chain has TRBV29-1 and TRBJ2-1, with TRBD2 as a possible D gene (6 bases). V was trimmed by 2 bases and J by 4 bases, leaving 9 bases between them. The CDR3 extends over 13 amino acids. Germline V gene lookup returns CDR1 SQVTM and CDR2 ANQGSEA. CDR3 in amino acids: CSVEREAYNEQFF. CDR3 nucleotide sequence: TGCAGCGTTGAAAGGGAGGCTTACAATGAGCAGTTCTTC.

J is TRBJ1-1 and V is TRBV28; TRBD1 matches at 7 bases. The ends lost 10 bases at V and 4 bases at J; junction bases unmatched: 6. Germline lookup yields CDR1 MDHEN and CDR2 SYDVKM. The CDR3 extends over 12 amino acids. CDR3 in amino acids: CATQTGRTEAFF. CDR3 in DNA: TGTGCCACCCAGACAGGGCGCACTGAAGCTTTCTTT.

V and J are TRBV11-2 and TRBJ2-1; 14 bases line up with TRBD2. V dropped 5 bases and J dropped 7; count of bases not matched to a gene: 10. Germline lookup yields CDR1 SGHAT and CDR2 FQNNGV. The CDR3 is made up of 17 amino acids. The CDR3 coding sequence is TGTGCCAGCAGCCCAAGGCTGACTAGCGGGAGGGTTAATGAGCAGTTCTTC. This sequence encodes CASSPRLTSGRVNEQFF. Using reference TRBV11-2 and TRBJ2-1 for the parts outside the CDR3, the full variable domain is EAGVAQSPRYKIIEKRQSVAFWCNPISGHATLYWYQQILGQGPKLLIQFQNNGVVDDSQLPKDRFSAERLKGVDSTLKIQPAKLEDSAVYLCASSPRLTSGRVNEQFFGPGTRLTVL.

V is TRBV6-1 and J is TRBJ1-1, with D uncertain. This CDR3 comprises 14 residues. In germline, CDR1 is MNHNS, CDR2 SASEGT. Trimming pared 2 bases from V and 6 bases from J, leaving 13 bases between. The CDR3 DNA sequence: TGTGCCAGCAGTGAATGGCTGACTATCGCTGAAGCTTTCTTT. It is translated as CASSEWLTIAEAFF.

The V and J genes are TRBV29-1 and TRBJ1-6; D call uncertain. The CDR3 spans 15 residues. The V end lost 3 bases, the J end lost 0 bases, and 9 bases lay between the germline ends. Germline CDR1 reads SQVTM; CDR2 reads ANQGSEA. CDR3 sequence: CSVEIGSSYNSPLHF. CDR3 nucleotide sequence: TGCAGCGTTGAGATAGGGAGCTCCTATAATTCACCCCTCCACTTT.

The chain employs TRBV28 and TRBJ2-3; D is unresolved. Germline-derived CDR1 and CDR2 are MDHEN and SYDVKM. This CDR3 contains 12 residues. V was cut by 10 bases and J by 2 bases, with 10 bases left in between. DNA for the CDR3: TGTGCCACTAAACTCAACACAGATACGCAGTATTTT. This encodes CATKLNTDTQYF.

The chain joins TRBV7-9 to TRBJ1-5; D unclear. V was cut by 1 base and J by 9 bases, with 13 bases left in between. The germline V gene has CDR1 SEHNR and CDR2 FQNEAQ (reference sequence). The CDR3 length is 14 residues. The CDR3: CASSLGGSGWPQHF. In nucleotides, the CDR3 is TGTGCCAGCAGCTTAGGCGGGTCGGGCTGGCCCCAGCATTTT. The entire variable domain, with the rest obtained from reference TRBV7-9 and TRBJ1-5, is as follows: DTGVSQNPRHKITKRGQNVTFRCDPISEHNRLYWYRQTLGQGPEFLTYFQNEAQLEKSRLLSDRFSAERPKGSFSTLEIQRTEQGDSAMYLCASSLGGSGWPQHFGDGTRLSIL.